This T cell receptor beta chain was obtained from a study of blood T cells in healthy people across ages. J gave up 4 bases and V 9 bases, and 6 bases lay outside the gene matches. The CDR3 consists of 14 residues. About 10 milliliters of peripheral blood were drawn from each donor into EDTA-treated tubes. Primers used in a second PCR of about 7 to 12 cycles were a sample-barcoded 5' primer and a J-beta primer mix. TCRdb passed the 5' RACE reads through MiXCR, listing each CDR3 protein once. The table lists about 640,000 distinct CDR3 sequences, roughly 58% of them singletons. Material for sequencing was blood. V is TRBV12-3 or TRBV12-4 and J is TRBJ2-5, with 12 bases that match TRBD2. The TCR was taken from a man between 60 and 75 years old in good health. CDR3 protein: CASWTSGESETQYF. The DNA for the CDR3 is TGTGCCAGTTGGACTAGCGGGGAGTCAGAGACCCAGTACTTC.